The rows below give T cell receptor beta chains drawn from one sample of a study of T cell responses to AZD1222 COVID-19 vaccine. Libraries were prepared by immunoSEQ multiplex PCR; TCRdb keeps only in-frame clonotypes and omits some of them. The sample lists 140,000 to 150,000 clones; approximately 90% were seen once. Here the sequenced sample was peripheral blood, taken 28 days after the second AZD1222 dose. These receptors were obtained from an adult who received the AZD1222 COVID-19 vaccine. CDR3s include the opening cysteine and the closing phenylalanine or tryptophan.

CDR3	J	V
CASSSFHRGETQYF	TRBJ2-5	TRBV7-2
CARLGWGARGSPLHF	TRBJ1-6	TRBV5-3
CASSYLGHNYGYTF	TRBJ1-2	TRBV6-5
CASSYLGGDNQPQHF	TRBJ1-5	TRBV6-5
CASSFSGWSTFF	TRBJ1-1	TRBV5-6
CASSLSGTTQHF	TRBJ1-5	TRBV12-3/TRBV12-4
CASSPTFGTGVNQPQHF	TRBJ1-5	TRBV6-6
CASSLRGGQETQYF	TRBJ2-5	TRBV5-1
CASSPVEREGGTF	TRBJ2-6	TRBV18
CASSPPGVNYEQYF	TRBJ2-7	TRBV7-2
CASSLQGGPLHF	TRBJ1-6	TRBV3-1/TRBV3-2
CSVEDGGNYGYTF	TRBJ1-2	TRBV29-1
CASSSGTTNYGYTF	TRBJ1-2	TRBV5-4
CASSPRGREKLFF	TRBJ1-4	TRBV14
CASSDSGVPYNEQFF	TRBJ2-1	TRBV9
CASSSGPYRSSGANVLTF	TRBJ2-6	TRBV5-1
CASSVGPSGTTYGYTF	TRBJ1-2	TRBV9
CSVALRGGGASTGELFF	TRBJ2-2	TRBV29-1
CASSLVGRTEAFF	TRBJ1-1	TRBV5-4
CASSYRIPPEKLFF	TRBJ1-4	TRBV6-5
CASSPPPFYEQYF	TRBJ2-7	TRBV19
CASRVTAGTETQYF	TRBJ2-5	TRBV6-5
CASSFGSDRRNTEAFF	TRBJ1-1	TRBV5-1
CASSPDRNYGYTF	TRBJ1-2	TRBV5-1
CASSHGTDSGNTIYF	TRBJ1-3	TRBV7-9
CASHRGSNEKLFF	TRBJ1-4	TRBV2
CASSVYRGNQPQHF	TRBJ1-5	TRBV2
CASSLATLSYNEQFF	TRBJ2-1	TRBV6-5
CASSRLGAGTQETQYF	TRBJ2-5	TRBV7-2
CASSQAPGAQSNYGYTF	TRBJ1-2	TRBV4-1
CASSLGGSLFF	TRBJ1-4	TRBV7-9
CASGTQDRDGNTIYF	TRBJ1-3	TRBV6-5
CASSYRSIIQYF	TRBJ2-4	TRBV6-5
CASSLGGGPNTGELFF	TRBJ2-2	TRBV7-2
CASSEIVGFGGELFF	TRBJ2-2	TRBV25-1
CASSLAGISTEAFF	TRBJ1-1	TRBV7-9
CASSVATRGDRTNGYTF	TRBJ1-2	TRBV9
CASSYVQGDTEAFF	TRBJ1-1	TRBV6-5
CASKGQILNTIYF	TRBJ1-3	TRBV19
CASSYLSVGITEAFF	TRBJ1-1	TRBV7-9
CASSLGQNLAKNIQYF	TRBJ2-4	TRBV5-1
CASSQDPAGANEKLFF	TRBJ1-4	TRBV4-2
CASKPPGNYGYTF	TRBJ1-2	TRBV6-5